This is a list of T cell receptor beta chains from one sample in a study of radiation and T cells in renal cell carcinoma. The assay was immunoSEQ multiplex PCR, and TCRdb's table has in-frame clones only and misses some. In the table there are 100,000 to 150,000 clones, around 89% of which are singletons. This material consisted of blood, taken from a patient whose treatment included radiotherapy and nephrectomy. The receptors shown here come from a woman in her 70s with renal cell carcinoma. Each CDR3 is given with its conserved first and last residue. Each record gives: CDR3 DNA, CDR3 protein, V gene, clone size, J gene, D gene. A D gene is named only where the DNA matches it firmly. The size entry is marked missing in some rows and otherwise reads once, few, many or a size class.

DNA: TGTGCCAGCAGTTTATATCGGGAGGGCGAGACCCAGTACTTC
CDR3: CASSLYREGETQYF
V: TRBV28
size: -
J: TRBJ2-5
D: TRBD2

DNA: TGTGCCAGCAGCACTGAGAGCACTTTCTCTGGAAACACCATATATTTT
CDR3: CASSTESTFSGNTIYF
V: TRBV5-4
size: -
J: TRBJ1-3
D: -

DNA: TGTGCCAGCAGCGTAGCTAACGAATTGAACACTGAAGCTTTCTTT
CDR3: CASSVANELNTEAFF
V: TRBV9
size: once
J: TRBJ1-1
D: -

DNA: TGTGCCAGTAGTATTCAATATCGGCAGGCCTATGGCTACACCTTC
CDR3: CASSIQYRQAYGYTF
V: TRBV19
size: -
J: TRBJ1-2
D: -

DNA: TGTGCCAGCAGCTTAGGGGCTGCAGGGAATGCGGAAAAACTGTTTTTT
CDR3: CASSLGAAGNAEKLFF
V: TRBV7-6
size: -
J: TRBJ1-4
D: -

DNA: TGTGCCAGCTCCGACAGGATGGACACTGAAGCTTTCTTT
CDR3: CASSDRMDTEAFF
V: TRBV6-5
size: -
J: TRBJ1-1
D: -

DNA: TGTGCCAGCAGCGCCTCCGGGACACGGGGGAACATTCAGTACTTC
CDR3: CASSASGTRGNIQYF
V: TRBV5-4
size: -
J: TRBJ2-4
D: -

DNA: TGTGCCAGCAGCCCCCGGACTAGCGGGGGGTACCAAGAGACCCAGTACTTC
CDR3: CASSPRTSGGYQETQYF
V: TRBV2
size: -
J: TRBJ2-5
D: TRBD2

DNA: TGTGCCAGCAGTTACGCAGGGAATAATTCACCCCTCCACTTT
CDR3: CASSYAGNNSPLHF
V: TRBV6-5
size: -
J: TRBJ1-6
D: -

DNA: TGTGCCAGCAGTTCCCTAGCGGGCCCTAACAATGAGCAGTTCTTC
CDR3: CASSSLAGPNNEQFF
V: TRBV27
size: once
J: TRBJ2-1
D: TRBD2

DNA: TGTGCCAGCAGCTTAGGGACAGGGGGAAATTCACCCCTCCACTTT
CDR3: CASSLGTGGNSPLHF
V: TRBV5-4
size: -
J: TRBJ1-6
D: TRBD1

DNA: TGTGCCAGCAGAAAGACAGGCCATAATGAAAAACTGTTTTTT
CDR3: CASRKTGHNEKLFF
V: TRBV27
size: -
J: TRBJ1-4
D: -

DNA: TGTGCCAGCAGAGGGACAGGGGGCAATGAGCAGTTCTTC
CDR3: CASRGTGGNEQFF
V: TRBV6-5
size: -
J: TRBJ2-1
D: TRBD1

DNA: TGCGCCAGCAGGGCGGAAACCTACAATGAGCAGTTCTTC
CDR3: CASRAETYNEQFF
V: TRBV5-1
size: once
J: TRBJ2-1
D: -

DNA: TGTGCCAGCAGCTTGGAAGTCTCTGGGGCCAACGTCCTGACTTTC
CDR3: CASSLEVSGANVLTF
V: TRBV5-8
size: -
J: TRBJ2-6
D: -

DNA: TGTGCCAGCTCACCAGTCAGGGACCCCAACCAGCCCCAGCATTTT
CDR3: CASSPVRDPNQPQHF
V: TRBV18
size: -
J: TRBJ1-5
D: -

DNA: TGCGCCAGCAGCCAAGATGGCGAGGGACCCAAGGAAGAAAAACTGTTTTTT
CDR3: CASSQDGEGPKEEKLFF
V: TRBV4-1
size: -
J: TRBJ1-4
D: -

DNA: TGCGCCAGCAGCTTGGGTGGGGGGGCGAACACAGATACGCAGTATTTT
CDR3: CASSLGGGANTDTQYF
V: TRBV5-1
size: -
J: TRBJ2-3
D: -

DNA: TGTGCCACCAGACAGGGTTCCACCGGGGAGCTGTTTTTT
CDR3: CATRQGSTGELFF
V: TRBV27
size: -
J: TRBJ2-2
D: TRBD1

DNA: TGTGCCATCACCGACAGAGACACCAATAATTCACCCCTCCACTTT
CDR3: CAITDRDTNNSPLHF
V: TRBV10-3
size: -
J: TRBJ1-6
D: -

DNA: TGCGCCAGCAGCTTGGGAGGGGGCGCCCGTAATTCACCCCTCCACTTT
CDR3: CASSLGGGARNSPLHF
V: TRBV5-1
size: -
J: TRBJ1-6
D: TRBD1

DNA: TGTGCCAGCAGCTTTAATTTCGGGGGTTCCTACAATGAGCAGTTCTTC
CDR3: CASSFNFGGSYNEQFF
V: TRBV7-2
size: -
J: TRBJ2-1
D: -